The 20 T cell receptor beta chains below were found in one sample sequenced in a study of T cell responses to AZD1222 COVID-19 vaccine. Only in-frame clones appear in the TCRdb table, and some are missing; sequencing was by immunoSEQ multiplex PCR. The repertoire holds 110,000 or so clones, 82% seen once, with 5% in the top ten. The specimen comprised peripheral blood, sampled on day 0 of AZD1222 vaccination. These receptor sequences come from an adult in good health.

Here the CDR3 reads CASSLAGQLREAFF. In nucleotides, the CDR3 is TGTGCCAGCAGCTTAGCAGGGCAGCTCAGGGAAGCTTTCTTT. The rearrangement joins TRBV7-8 to TRBJ1-1; D remains unclear. The CDR3 is 14 residues long. In germline, CDR1 is SGHVS, CDR2 FQNEAQ. Trimming cost V 0 bases and J 8 bases, with 13 bases left between them. The full variable domain, completed using reference TRBV7-8 and TRBJ1-1, is GAGVSQSPRYKVAKRGQDVALRCDPISGHVSLFWYQQALGQGPEFLTYFQNEAQLDKSGLPSDRFFAERPEGSVSTLKIQRTQQEDSAVYLCASSLAGQLREAFFGQGTRLTVV.

V gene TRBV9 combines with J gene TRBJ1-2; 8 bases agree with TRBD1. V was pared by 4 bases and J by 3 bases, with 14 bases of the junction left unmatched. CDR1 and CDR2 (germline): SGDLS, YYNGEE. The CDR3 loop spans 17 amino acids. CDR3 bases: TGTGCCAGCAGCCCCAGACCCCGGGACAGGTTCCACTATGGCTACACCTTC. It is translated as CASSPRPRDRFHYGYTF.

The CDR3 is CASSLYQGAGGSPLHF. The CDR3, as DNA: TGTGCCAGCAGCTTGTACCAGGGGGCAGGGGGTTCACCCCTCCACTTT. The chain employs TRBV5-6 and TRBJ1-6; 8 bases map to TRBD1. CDR1 is SGHDT, CDR2 YYEEEE, per germline. The CDR3 spans 16 residues. V lost 1 base, J lost 9 bases, and 9 bases stayed unmatched.

The V call is TRBV6-5, the J call TRBJ1-4; the D is unclear. The CDR3 is made up of 15 amino acids. From germline, CDR1 is MNHEY and CDR2 SVGAGI. Trimming removed 4 bases from V and 3 bases from J, with 12 bases in between. The CDR3 DNA sequence: TGTGCCAGCAGTTTAGTCGCCAGCCCTAATGAAAAACTGTTTTTT. This sequence encodes CASSLVASPNEKLFF.

The rearrangement uses TRBV6-2 or TRBV6-3 and TRBJ2-4, with TRBD1 matching 7 bases. Germline V CDR1 and CDR2: MNHEY, SVGEGT. J lost 2 bases, V lost 2 bases, and 15 bases had no gene match. The CDR3 contains 19 residues. In DNA form, the CDR3 reads TGTGCCAGCAGTTACGATCCGGTCGTAGGGGGCCCCACCAAAAACATTCAGTACTTC. Translated: CASSYDPVVGGPTKNIQYF.

With respect to this clone: An end of the junction differs from the germline gene, which may be a read error. This chain links TRBV30 with TRBJ2-3, with D possibly called TRBD1 or TRBD2 (5 bases each). CDR1 is GTSNPN, CDR2 SVGIG, per germline (reference sequence). This CDR3 has 12 amino acids. The CDR3 protein is CAGTVSTDTQYF. Written as DNA, the CDR3 is TGCGCCGGGACCGTAAGCACAGATACGCAGTATTTT.

The J gene is TRBJ1-2, the V gene TRBV5-1; D call uncertain. V was shortened by 3 bases and J by 1 base, with 16 bases between the two germline ends. The length of the CDR3 is 16 residues. Per the germline V gene, CDR1 is SGHRS and CDR2 is YFSETQ. The chain's CDR3 is CASSSGRLAGNYGYTF. The DNA of the CDR3 is TGCGCCAGCAGCTCAGGCAGATTAGCCGGTAACTATGGCTACACCTTC.

The chain employs TRBV5-5 and TRBJ1-5; D is undetermined. Trimming left V 1 base short and J 4 bases short, with 15 bases between. The V gene's germline CDR1 is SGHKS and CDR2 YYEKEE (reference sequence). The CDR3 is 16 residues long. The CDR3 DNA reads as TGTGCCAGCAGCTTGACTACTCTCGCGGGGAATCAGCCCCAGCATTTT. Its translation: CASSLTTLAGNQPQHF.

The rearrangement joins TRBV14 to TRBJ2-3; D gene unclear. V dropped 0 bases and J dropped 2 bases, with 9 bases sitting between them. The CDR3 has 15 amino acids. Germline CDR1 is SGHDN and CDR2 is FVKESK. This CDR3 is CASSQDLGFTDTQYF. Here the CDR3 DNA reads TGTGCCAGCAGCCAAGATCTAGGTTTCACAGATACGCAGTATTTT.

The V gene is TRBV4-2, the J gene TRBJ1-1, with no clear D. Germline assignment: CDR1 LGHNA and CDR2 YNFKEQ. CDR3 size: 14 residues. Trimming took off 4 bases at V and 6 bases at J, with 15 bases between the two ends. DNA for the CDR3: TGTGCCAGCAGCCTCTTGGAGAGGGAGGCTGAAGCTTTCTTT. The encoded protein is CASSLLEREAEAFF.

The genes are TRBV7-9 and TRBJ2-3, with 9 nucleotides matching TRBD1. The CDR3 loop spans 13 amino acids. The V segment lost 5 bases and the J segment 6 bases; nucleotides outside the gene matches: 3. Germline V lookup: CDR1 SEHNR, CDR2 FQNEAQ (reference sequence). The CDR3 nucleotides read TGTGCCAGCAGCCGGACAGGGGTCGATACGCAGTATTTT. Residues: CASSRTGVDTQYF.

The chain combines TRBV5-4 with TRBJ1-4, with D perhaps TRBD1 (6 bases). CDR1 and CDR2 (germline): SGHNT, YYREEE (reference sequence). Trimming took 4 bases from V and 7 from J, leaving 20 bases between them. There are 16 residues in the CDR3. The CDR3 region is CASSPHGGGMAEKLFF. For the CDR3, the DNA is TGTGCCAGCAGCCCTCACGGAGGGGGGATGGCTGAAAAACTGTTTTTT.

V is TRBV5-4 and J is TRBJ1-4, with D unresolved. The V end lost 2 bases, the J end lost 8 bases, and 13 bases lay between the germline ends. Germline-derived CDR1 and CDR2 are SGHNT and YYREEE (reference sequence). The CDR3 covers 14 residues. The CDR3 nucleotides are TGTGCCAGCAGCTTAGACACGGCGAAGGAAAAACTGTTTTTT. It is translated as CASSLDTAKEKLFF.

The rearrangement links TRBV7-2 to TRBJ1-5; D is ambiguous. Germline-derived CDR1 and CDR2 are SGHTA and FQGNSA. The length of the CDR3 is 14 residues. V dropped 5 bases and J dropped 6 bases, with 14 bases sitting between them. CDR3 DNA: TGTGCCAGCAGCGGCCGGGCCACCGGTCAGCCCCAGCATTTT. Amino acid sequence: CASSGRATGQPQHF.

V gene TRBV19 combines with J gene TRBJ2-7; D possibly corresponds to TRBD1 (6 bases). Per the germline V gene, CDR1 is LNHDA and CDR2 is SQIVND (reference sequence). The V end was cut by 6 bases, the J end by 6 bases, with 12 bases between. This CDR3 is 12 amino acids long. CDR3 bases: TGTGCCAGTAGCTTCAGGGGTGGCGAGCAGTACTTC. Translation: CASSFRGGEQYF.

The chain links TRBV25-1 to TRBJ1-3; D remains ambiguous. V lost 7 bases and J lost 0, with 10 bases in between. This CDR3 is built from 14 residues. Per the germline V gene, CDR1 is MGHDK and CDR2 is SYGVNS. The CDR3 DNA reads as TGTGCCAGCACCGGGTCGGGCTCTGGAAACACCATATATTTT. Its translation: CASTGSGSGNTIYF.

This chain links TRBV11-2 with TRBJ2-1; D possibly uses TRBD1 or TRBD2 (5 bases each). The CDR3 has 16 amino acids. Germline lookup yields CDR1 SGHAT and CDR2 FQNNGV. Trimming took off 3 bases at V and 5 bases at J, with 17 bases between the two ends. The CDR3 bases are TGTGCCAGCAGCTTCCCAGACAGAGGACTGAACAATGAGCAGTTCTTC. Protein product: CASSFPDRGLNNEQFF.

The V gene is TRBV10-2, the J gene TRBJ1-1, with no clear D. This CDR3 spans 14 amino acids. Between the trimmed V and J ends, which lost 7 bases and 3 bases, there was a span of 15 bases. Germline CDR1 reads WSHSY; CDR2 reads SAAADI. CDR3 region: CASKLGGLYTEAFF. CDR3 coding DNA: TGCGCCAGCAAGTTAGGAGGCCTCTACACTGAAGCTTTCTTT.

V and J are TRBV27 and TRBJ2-7, with D tentatively TRBD1 (6 bases). The CDR3 runs 13 residues. The germline V gene has CDR1 MNHEY and CDR2 SMNVEV (reference sequence). With 3 bases removed from V and 3 bases from J, the gap between germline ends came to 9 bases. This CDR3 is CASSFGRGYEQYF. The CDR3 bases are TGTGCCAGCAGTTTCGGCAGGGGCTACGAGCAGTACTTC.

This clone turned up a few times. J is TRBJ1-3 and V is TRBV10-3; no definite D call. The germline V and J ends were trimmed by 0 bases and 2 bases, with 5 bases remaining between them. CDR3 length: 14 amino acids. The germline gives CDR1 ENHRY, CDR2 SYGVKD. The CDR3: CAISESGTGNTIYF. Written as DNA, the CDR3 is TGTGCCATCAGTGAGTCTGGCACTGGAAACACCATATATTTT.